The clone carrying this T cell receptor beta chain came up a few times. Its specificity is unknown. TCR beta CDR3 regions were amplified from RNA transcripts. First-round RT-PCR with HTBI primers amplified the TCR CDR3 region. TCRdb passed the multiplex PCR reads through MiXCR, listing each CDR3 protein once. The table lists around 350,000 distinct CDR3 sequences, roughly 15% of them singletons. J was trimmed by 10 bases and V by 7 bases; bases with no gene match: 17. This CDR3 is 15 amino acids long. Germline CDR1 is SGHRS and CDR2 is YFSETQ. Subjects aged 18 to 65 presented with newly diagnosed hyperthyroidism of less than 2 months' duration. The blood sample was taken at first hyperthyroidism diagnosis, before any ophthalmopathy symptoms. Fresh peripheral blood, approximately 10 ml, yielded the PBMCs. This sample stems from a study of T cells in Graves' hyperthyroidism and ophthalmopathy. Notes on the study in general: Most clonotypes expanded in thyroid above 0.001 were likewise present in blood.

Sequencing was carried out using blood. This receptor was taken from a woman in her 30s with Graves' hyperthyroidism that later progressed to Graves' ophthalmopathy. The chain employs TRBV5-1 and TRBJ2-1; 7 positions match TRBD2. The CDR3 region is CASANPWEGPGEQFF. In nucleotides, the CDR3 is TGCGCCAGCGCCAACCCGTGGGAGGGCCCGGGGGAGCAGTTCTTC.